The rows below give T cell receptor beta chains drawn from one sample of a study of shared T cell receptors in the human thymus. The assay was immunoSEQ multiplex PCR, and TCRdb's table has in-frame clones only and misses some. The data show 700,000 or so clones, approximately 85% seen once. These same data were also listed under a study on human thymus T cells.

The specimen was thymocytes. Receptors originate from a girl younger than two with a congenital heart defect. CDR3s include the opening cysteine and the closing phenylalanine or tryptophan. D genes are given only for firm matches. Clone size is not always given. Where it is, it says once, few, many or a class for expanded clones.

j_gene: TRBJ2-7; abundance: -; v_gene: TRBV11-2; d_gene: -; CDR3nt: TGTGCCAGCAGCAGACACCCCTACGAGCAGTACTTC; CDR3aa: CASSRHPYEQYF
j_gene: TRBJ1-1; abundance: -; v_gene: TRBV19; d_gene: TRBD1; CDR3nt: TGTGCCAGCTGGACAGGGGTCACTGAAGCTTTCTTT; CDR3aa: CASWTGVTEAFF
j_gene: TRBJ2-1; abundance: -; v_gene: TRBV28; d_gene: -; CDR3nt: TGTGCCAGCAGTTTCCGGGGTCCCCCGGGGGATGAGCAGTTCTTC; CDR3aa: CASSFRGPPGDEQFF
j_gene: TRBJ2-7; abundance: -; v_gene: TRBV19; d_gene: -; CDR3nt: TGTGCCAGTAATCGACAGTCACATCTGATGGACGAGCAGTACTTC; CDR3aa: CASNRQSHLMDEQYF
j_gene: TRBJ2-2; abundance: -; v_gene: TRBV27; d_gene: -; CDR3nt: TGTGCCAGCAGACTGAAGTTCGACGGGGAGCTGTTTTTT; CDR3aa: CASRLKFDGELFF
j_gene: TRBJ2-2; abundance: -; v_gene: TRBV12-5; d_gene: -; CDR3nt: TGTGCTAGTGGTCTTAAAAAAACCGGGGAGCTGTTTTTT; CDR3aa: CASGLKKTGELFF
j_gene: TRBJ1-4; abundance: -; v_gene: TRBV6-1; d_gene: TRBD1; CDR3nt: TGTGCCAGCATCGGAGGACAGGGGGCTGAAAAACTGTTTTTT; CDR3aa: CASIGGQGAEKLFF
j_gene: TRBJ1-1; abundance: once; v_gene: TRBV4-1; d_gene: -; CDR3nt: TGCGCCAGCAGCCAAGATTGGATGGGACTCGGCACGAACACTGAAGCTTTCTTT; CDR3aa: CASSQDWMGLGTNTEAFF
j_gene: TRBJ2-7; abundance: -; v_gene: TRBV28; d_gene: -; CDR3nt: TGTGCCAGCAGTCCTCGGGGGGGAGGGGGCGACGAGCAGTACTTC; CDR3aa: CASSPRGGGGDEQYF
j_gene: TRBJ2-1; abundance: -; v_gene: TRBV7-3; d_gene: TRBD1; CDR3nt: TGTGCCAGCAGCTTACGCCAGGGGGCCCACAATGAGCAGTTCTTC; CDR3aa: CASSLRQGAHNEQFF
j_gene: TRBJ1-1; abundance: -; v_gene: TRBV6-6; d_gene: TRBD1; CDR3nt: TGTGCCAGCAGTCCCCTCGGACAGGGGGCCATTGAAGCTTTCTTT; CDR3aa: CASSPLGQGAIEAFF
j_gene: TRBJ2-1; abundance: -; v_gene: TRBV29-1; d_gene: TRBD1; CDR3nt: TGCAGCGAAATAACAGGGGAGCGGCAGTTCTTC; CDR3aa: CSEITGERQFF
j_gene: TRBJ1-1; abundance: -; v_gene: TRBV27; d_gene: TRBD1; CDR3nt: TGTGCCAGCAGTACGGACAGGGTCACTGAAGCTTTCTTT; CDR3aa: CASSTDRVTEAFF
j_gene: TRBJ2-3; abundance: -; v_gene: TRBV27; d_gene: TRBD2; CDR3nt: TGTGCCAGCAGTTCGGCCCCTAGCGGGGGTCTTGGCGATACGCAGTATTTT; CDR3aa: CASSSAPSGGLGDTQYF
j_gene: TRBJ1-3; abundance: -; v_gene: TRBV30; d_gene: -; CDR3nt: TGTGCCTGGAGTGGGAGGTTTGGAAACACCATATATTTT; CDR3aa: CAWSGRFGNTIYF
j_gene: TRBJ1-1; abundance: -; v_gene: TRBV28; d_gene: -; CDR3nt: TGTGCCAGCAGTCCCGGGACTTTGGTAGCTTTCTTT; CDR3aa: CASSPGTLVAFF
j_gene: TRBJ1-1; abundance: -; v_gene: TRBV6-5; d_gene: -; CDR3nt: TGTGCCAGCAGTTACTCTAAGGTAGCTGTCACTGAAGCTTTCTTT; CDR3aa: CASSYSKVAVTEAFF
j_gene: TRBJ1-6; abundance: -; v_gene: TRBV6-5; d_gene: -; CDR3nt: TGTGCCAGCAGTTACGATTTGGGGGCGAATTCACCCCTCCACTTT; CDR3aa: CASSYDLGANSPLHF
j_gene: TRBJ2-3; abundance: -; v_gene: TRBV6-1; d_gene: TRBD1; CDR3nt: TGTGCCAGCAGTGGCCCGACCGAGGGGACAGGGGGCACAGATACGCAGTATTTT; CDR3aa: CASSGPTEGTGGTDTQYF
j_gene: TRBJ1-1; abundance: -; v_gene: TRBV19; d_gene: TRBD1; CDR3nt: TGTGCCAGTAGTCCACTGACAGGGCCCGACACTGAAGCTTTCTTT; CDR3aa: CASSPLTGPDTEAFF
j_gene: TRBJ1-2; abundance: -; v_gene: TRBV14; d_gene: -; CDR3nt: TGTGCCAGCAGCAAGAGGGTCTACTATGGCTACACCTTC; CDR3aa: CASSKRVYYGYTF
j_gene: TRBJ2-2; abundance: -; v_gene: TRBV2; d_gene: -; CDR3nt: TGTGCCAGCACTACCTACAGGGCCGGGGAGCTGTTTTTT; CDR3aa: CASTTYRAGELFF
j_gene: TRBJ1-1; abundance: -; v_gene: TRBV9; d_gene: -; CDR3nt: TGTGCCAGCAGCAGAACCCCCAGGGGACGGAACACTGAAGCTTTCTTT; CDR3aa: CASSRTPRGRNTEAFF
j_gene: TRBJ1-6; abundance: -; v_gene: TRBV11-3; d_gene: -; CDR3nt: TGTGCCAGCAGCTTATCGAGAAATTCACCCCTCCACTTT; CDR3aa: CASSLSRNSPLHF
j_gene: TRBJ1-5; abundance: -; v_gene: TRBV19; d_gene: -; CDR3nt: TGTGCCAGTAGTCCTCCCCTCCAAGGTCAGTGGGCAGACCATCAGCCCCAGCATTTT; CDR3aa: CASSPPLQGQWADHQPQHF
j_gene: TRBJ2-1; abundance: -; v_gene: TRBV5-6; d_gene: -; CDR3nt: TGTGCCAGCAGCTTGGCTCAGGGCCTTTCCTACAATGAGCAGTTCTTC; CDR3aa: CASSLAQGLSYNEQFF
j_gene: TRBJ1-2; abundance: -; v_gene: TRBV6-5; d_gene: TRBD1; CDR3nt: TGTGCCAGCAGCTCTGACAGGGTATATGGCTACACCTTC; CDR3aa: CASSSDRVYGYTF
j_gene: TRBJ2-1; abundance: once; v_gene: TRBV9; d_gene: TRBD2; CDR3nt: TGTGCCAGCAGCCTTAACGGGGGGGCCTACAATGAGCAGTTCTTC; CDR3aa: CASSLNGGAYNEQFF
j_gene: TRBJ2-3; abundance: -; v_gene: TRBV5-1; d_gene: TRBD2; CDR3nt: TGCGCCAGCAGCTTGGGGAATGCTAGCGGGGGAGCCCTCACAGATACGCAGTATTTT; CDR3aa: CASSLGNASGGALTDTQYF
j_gene: TRBJ1-1; abundance: -; v_gene: TRBV27; d_gene: -; CDR3nt: TGTGCCAGCAGTTGCGGGTCTGGGACAACGAACACTGAAGCTTTCTTT; CDR3aa: CASSCGSGTTNTEAFF
j_gene: TRBJ1-1; abundance: -; v_gene: TRBV6-4; d_gene: TRBD1; CDR3nt: TGTGCCAGCAGAACCGGGACAGGACGTGACACTGAAGCTTTCTTT; CDR3aa: CASRTGTGRDTEAFF
j_gene: TRBJ1-5; abundance: -; v_gene: TRBV28; d_gene: TRBD1; CDR3nt: TGTGCCAGCAGGCGACAGGGGGCGAGGCAGCCCCAGCATTTT; CDR3aa: CASRRQGARQPQHF
j_gene: TRBJ2-7; abundance: -; v_gene: TRBV7-7; d_gene: TRBD1; CDR3nt: TGTGCTAGCAGCTTACGGGACAGCCCTTCCTACGAGCAGTACTTC; CDR3aa: CASSLRDSPSYEQYF
j_gene: TRBJ1-1; abundance: few; v_gene: TRBV11-2; d_gene: -; CDR3nt: TGTGCCAGCAGCTTAGGAAGGGGAACTGAAGCTTTCTTT; CDR3aa: CASSLGRGTEAFF
j_gene: TRBJ2-2; abundance: -; v_gene: TRBV5-5; d_gene: -; CDR3nt: TGTGCCAGCCAGTACGGGGGCACCGGGGAGCTGTTTTTT; CDR3aa: CASQYGGTGELFF
j_gene: TRBJ2-5; abundance: -; v_gene: TRBV5-1; d_gene: TRBD2; CDR3nt: TGCGCCAGCAGCTTGTCACTAGCGGGGGGGCAGGAAGAGACCCAGTACTTC; CDR3aa: CASSLSLAGGQEETQYF
j_gene: TRBJ1-2; abundance: few; v_gene: TRBV5-6; d_gene: -; CDR3nt: TGTGCCAGCAGCCCGGCATGGTCCGACAGCTATGGCTACACCTTC; CDR3aa: CASSPAWSDSYGYTF
j_gene: TRBJ2-1; abundance: -; v_gene: TRBV23-1; d_gene: -; CDR3nt: TGCGCCAGCAGTCATCCGCCGGGTAGGGGCTACAATGAGCAGTTCTTC; CDR3aa: CASSHPPGRGYNEQFF
j_gene: TRBJ1-2; abundance: -; v_gene: TRBV27; d_gene: TRBD1; CDR3nt: TGTGCCAGCAGTTTGAGAGGGGGCAACTATGGCTACACCTTC; CDR3aa: CASSLRGGNYGYTF
j_gene: TRBJ2-5; abundance: -; v_gene: TRBV7-7; d_gene: TRBD2; CDR3nt: TGTGCCAGCAGCTGCGCCGGGACTAGCGGGGAAGAGACCCAGTACTTC; CDR3aa: CASSCAGTSGEETQYF
j_gene: TRBJ2-3; abundance: -; v_gene: TRBV7-9; d_gene: TRBD1; CDR3nt: TGTGCCAGCAGCTTCTATCCGGGACAGATCACAGATACGCAGTATTTT; CDR3aa: CASSFYPGQITDTQYF
j_gene: TRBJ2-7; abundance: -; v_gene: TRBV2; d_gene: -; CDR3nt: TGTGCCAGCAGCACGGGACATAAGAGCTCCTACGAGCAGTACTTC; CDR3aa: CASSTGHKSSYEQYF
j_gene: TRBJ1-6; abundance: -; v_gene: TRBV30; d_gene: -; CDR3nt: TGTGCCTGGGGAAGCGAGGGTTCACCCCTCCACTTT; CDR3aa: CAWGSEGSPLHF
j_gene: TRBJ2-2; abundance: -; v_gene: TRBV14; d_gene: -; CDR3nt: TGTGCCAGCAGACAGGGTGGAACCGGGGAGCTGTTTTTT; CDR3aa: CASRQGGTGELFF
j_gene: TRBJ1-5; abundance: -; v_gene: TRBV19; d_gene: -; CDR3nt: TGTGCCAGTAGTATCGCCAACGGGGGGCCAGCTTATCAGCCCCAGCATTTT; CDR3aa: CASSIANGGPAYQPQHF
j_gene: TRBJ2-3; abundance: -; v_gene: TRBV5-1; d_gene: TRBD2; CDR3nt: TGCGCCAGCAGTTTGACAGCGGGGGGGCATGATACGCAGTATTTT; CDR3aa: CASSLTAGGHDTQYF